The 14 T cell receptor beta chains listed next were all sequenced from one sample in a study of T cells in women clearing cervical HPV infection (dated by TCRdb to 2016 to 2019). The library was generated by the immunoSEQ multiplex PCR assay. Sourced from immuneACCESS, this table was stored by TCRdb with only in-frame sequences that have V and J called. A share of the clones is absent; for the studies checked, an unresolved V gene accounts for under half, and the remainder has no known explanation. The table kept for this sample lists about 48,000 clones. The ten most abundant clones make up around 1.5% of the sample. The source material was blood buffy coat. Receptors originate from a woman between 18 and 75 years old with a cervical HPV16 infection that either progressed to CIN3+ or cleared (not recorded which).

Regarding this clone: The read falls 3 residues short of the CDR3 end, and the missing part is taken from the germline J gene. The chain uses TRBV6-2 or TRBV6-3 and TRBJ2-3; tentative D call: TRBD1 (5 bases). CDR3 length equals 16 residues. V was trimmed by 0 bases and J by 2 bases, leaving 12 bases between them. Germline V gives CDR1 MNHEY, CDR2 SVGEGT. CDR3 DNA (partial): TGTGCCAGCAGTTACTCGGGCAGGGTTGACACAGATACG. Translating gives CASSYSGRVDTDT. The entire CDR3 protein is CASSYSGRVDTDTQYF.

Concerning this clone: The read terminates 3 residues ahead of where the CDR3 ends, so the germline J gene completes it. The chain employs TRBV14 and TRBJ2-1; 9 bases align to TRBD2. V was pared by 4 bases and J by 9 bases, with 16 bases of the junction left unmatched. The germline gives CDR1 SGHDN, CDR2 FVKESK. The CDR3 totals 17 residues. The CDR3 region is CASSPSLAGSHLREQFF. CDR3 DNA, as far as it was read: TGTGCCAGCAGCCCTTCTCTAGCGGGATCCCACTTACGTGAG.

As for this clone: With the read ending 3 residues before the CDR3 end, the germline J gene is used to fill in that end. V is TRBV24-1 and J is TRBJ1-2, with unresolved D. The V end was cut by 4 bases, the J end by 7 bases, with 6 bases between. Germline CDR1 and CDR2: KGHDR and SFDVKD. The CDR3 runs to 11 residues. The covered CDR3 bases are TGTGCCACCAGTGACCGGTCTGGC. Translating it yields CATSDRSG. The complete CDR3 sequence is CATSDRSGYTF.

As for this clone: The missing CDR3 end, 3 residues past where the read stops, is filled in from the germline J gene. The J gene is TRBJ2-6, the V gene TRBV19; 9 bases are shared with TRBD1. Germline CDR1 and CDR2: LNHDA and SQIVND (reference sequence). The V segment lost 5 bases and the J segment 4 bases; nucleotides outside the gene matches: 6. The CDR3 spans 16 residues. Incomplete CDR3 DNA: TGTGCCAGTAGTCCCAACAGGGGGCCCGGGGCCAACGTC. It encodes CASSPNRGPGANV. The whole CDR3 sequence is CASSPNRGPGANVLTF.

To note about this clone: The CDR3 is cut off 3 residues early in the read; its end comes from the germline J gene. The chain links TRBV5-1 to TRBJ1-4, with 7 bases aligning to TRBD1. V dropped 4 bases and J dropped 6; count of bases not matched to a gene: 9. The CDR3 is 15 residues long. Germline V gene sequence: CDR1 SGHRS, CDR2 YFSETQ. The DNA read from the CDR3 is TGCGCCAGCAGCACGTCAGGGGGTTCTGATGAAAAA. Its translation is CASSTSGGSDEK. The CDR3 reads in full as CASSTSGGSDEKLFF.

In the case of this clone: The read stops 3 residues short of the end of the CDR3; the missing end is completed from the germline J gene. The chain links TRBV12-3 or TRBV12-4 to TRBJ1-2; 12 bases are shared with TRBD1. The CDR3 length is 13 residues. V trimming: 6 bases; J trimming: 6 bases; junction bases outside the gene matches: 2. CDR3 amino acids: CASSRDRGHGYTF. The CDR3 DNA, read in part, is TGTGCCAGCAGCCGGGACAGGGGGCATGGC.

As regards this clone: The read halts 3 residues ahead of the CDR3 end, with the missing end drawn from the germline J gene. The rearrangement links TRBV19 to TRBJ2-2, with 11 bases matching TRBD2. Germline CDR1 reads LNHDA; CDR2 reads SQIVND (reference sequence). V was clipped by 6 bases and J by 3 bases; unmatched bases: 3. The CDR3 consists of 15 residues. The CDR3 sequence is CASRTSGDHTGELFF. CDR3 DNA, as far as it was read: TGTGCCAGTAGGACTAGCGGGGATCACACCGGGGAG.

As concerns this clone: The CDR3 end falls 3 residues outside the read, so it is completed with the germline J gene. J is TRBJ2-7 and V is TRBV6-2 or TRBV6-3, with 8 bases that match TRBD2. The CDR3 consists of 17 residues. After removal of 0 bases from V and 3 bases from J, the junction contained 10 bases not matched to a gene. Germline assignment: CDR1 MNHEY and CDR2 SVGEGT. CDR3 DNA, as far as it was read: TGTGCCAGCAGTTACTCGTCCTTCGGGACTAGATACTACGAG. Translation gives CASSYSSFGTRYYE. The whole CDR3 region reads CASSYSSFGTRYYEQYF.

Worth noting for this clone: The CDR3 end is not reached by the read, which stops 3 residues before it; the germline J gene fills it in. This rearrangement joins TRBV6-2 or TRBV6-3 to TRBJ1-4, with D maybe TRBD1 (5 bases). Trimming took off 3 bases at V and 7 bases at J, with 15 bases between the two ends. The CDR3 consists of 15 residues. Germline V gene sequence: CDR1 MNHEY, CDR2 SVGEGT. CDR3 amino acids: CASSYQGETTEKLFF. The DNA read from the CDR3 is TGTGCCAGCAGTTATCAAGGGGAGACCACTGAAAAA.

Note on this clone: The read finishes 3 residues shy of the CDR3 end, and the germline J gene is used to complete it. This chain joins TRBV29-1 and TRBJ2-1, with D uncertain. Germline CDR1 reads SQVTM; CDR2 reads ANQGSEA. CDR3 length: 14 residues. V dropped 5 bases and J dropped 0 bases, with 11 bases sitting between them. The sequenced part of the CDR3 DNA is TGCAGCGTTCGGGTCGGGTACTCCTACAATGAG. It translates to CSVRVGYSYNE. The entire CDR3 reads CSVRVGYSYNEQFF.

About this clone: The read comes to an end 3 residues before the CDR3 does, leaving the germline J gene to fill in the end. The J gene is TRBJ1-5, the V gene TRBV7-2; TRBD1 might be the D (5 bases). With 6 bases removed from V and 0 bases from J, the gap between germline ends came to 9 bases. Germline CDR1 and CDR2: SGHTA and FQGNSA. This CDR3 region has 14 residues. CDR3 sequence: CASSYDSSNQPQHF. The sequenced CDR3 bases are TGTGCCAGCAGTTATGACAGTAGCAATCAGCCC.

Regarding this clone: Sequencing ends 3 residues short of the CDR3 end; the germline J gene provides the rest. The chain combines TRBV6-2 or TRBV6-3 with TRBJ1-4; D not resolved. Germline V lookup: CDR1 MNHEY, CDR2 SVGEGT. The CDR3 is 15 amino acids. Trimming left V 6 bases short and J 1 base short, with 12 bases between. The CDR3 loop reads CASRSQAGTNEKLFF. The DNA read from the CDR3 is TGTGCCAGCAGATCCCAGGCGGGAACTAATGAAAAA.

As to this clone: Coverage ceases 3 residues before the CDR3 finishes, and the germline J gene fills in the end. The genes are TRBV19 and TRBJ1-5; unclear D gene. Between the trimmed V and J ends, which lost 3 bases and 0 bases, there was a span of 15 bases. The CDR3 is 17 amino acids. The germline V gene has CDR1 LNHDA and CDR2 SQIVND (reference sequence). CDR3 bases read: TGTGCCAGTAGTATGCTCTCGACATTGAATAGCAATCAGCCC. This sequence encodes CASSMLSTLNSNQP. The whole CDR3 sequence reads CASSMLSTLNSNQPQHF. Filled out from reference TRBV19 and TRBJ1-5, the complete variable domain reads DGGITQSPKYLFRKEGQNVTLSCEQNLNHDAMYWYRQDPGQGLRLIYYSQIVNDFQKGDIAEGYSVSREKKESFPLTVTSAQKNPTAFYLCASSMLSTLNSNQPQHFGDGTRLSIL.

A note on this clone: The read finishes 3 residues shy of the CDR3 end, and the germline J gene is used to complete it. The V gene is TRBV18, the J gene TRBJ2-7, with D possibly matching TRBD2 (5 bases). Trimming removed 4 bases at V and 1 base at J, with 8 bases between. The germline gives CDR1 KGHSH, CDR2 LQKENI. This CDR3 is 13 amino acids long. The CDR3 sequence: CASSRRGSYEQYF. The CDR3 bases that were read are TGTGCCAGCTCACGACGGGGTTCCTACGAG.